These T cell receptor beta chains were read from a single sample in a study of beta chain features in type 1 diabetes. Assay: immunoSEQ multiplex PCR; the TCRdb copy retains only in-frame clones and omits some. The sample has roughly 250,000 clones; roughly 20% are singletons. The specimen sequenced was naive CD4+ T cells from blood. The origin of the receptors is a woman between 40 and 55 years old with type 1 diabetes. Each CDR3 is given with its conserved first and last residue. D genes are given only for firm matches. Clone size, where shown, is once, few, many, or a class for clones that have expanded.

DNA: TGTGCCAGCAGTGAGGACAGGGAAGAGACCCAGTACTTC
CDR3: CASSEDREETQYF
D: TRBD1
V: TRBV2
J: TRBJ2-5
size: few

DNA: TGCAGCGTTGAAGTGGGGGGTTCGAGCTACACCTTC
CDR3: CSVEVGGSSYTF
D: .
V: TRBV29-1
J: TRBJ1-2
size: few

DNA: TGTGCCTGCGCCGGGACAAGGAACTACGAGCAGTACTTC
CDR3: CACAGTRNYEQYF
D: .
V: TRBV10-3
J: TRBJ2-7
size: .

DNA: TGTGCCAGCAGCTTTGTCGGACAGGGGGGTTACGAGCAGTACTTC
CDR3: CASSFVGQGGYEQYF
D: TRBD1
V: TRBV7-9
J: TRBJ2-7
size: .

DNA: TGCAGCACAAGGGACAGCTTATCGGAGGGCTATGGCTACACCTTC
CDR3: CSTRDSLSEGYGYTF
D: TRBD1
V: TRBV29-1
J: TRBJ1-2
size: few

DNA: TGTGCCAGCAGCACTGACTTTTCCAATGAGCAGTTCTTC
CDR3: CASSTDFSNEQFF
D: .
V: TRBV9
J: TRBJ2-1
size: .

DNA: TGCGCCAGCAGCCAAGGACAGAGTTATAGCAATCAGCCCCAGCATTTT
CDR3: CASSQGQSYSNQPQHF
D: .
V: TRBV4-1
J: TRBJ1-5
size: few

DNA: TGTGCCAGCAGCTTAAGGCAGGGTGGAGCAGATACGCAGTATTTT
CDR3: CASSLRQGGADTQYF
D: .
V: TRBV7-3
J: TRBJ2-3
size: once

DNA: TGTGCCAGCAGCGTAACCCCAGATAACACAGATACGCAGTATTTT
CDR3: CASSVTPDNTDTQYF
D: .
V: TRBV9
J: TRBJ2-3
size: few

DNA: TGTGCCAGCAGCCTTGGGACTAGCGGGAGTCTTGCAGATACGCAGTATTTT
CDR3: CASSLGTSGSLADTQYF
D: TRBD2
V: TRBV9
J: TRBJ2-3
size: .

DNA: TGCGCCAGCAGCCCGGGACAGGGTGGGACCGGGGAGCTGTTTTTT
CDR3: CASSPGQGGTGELFF
D: TRBD1
V: TRBV4-1
J: TRBJ2-2
size: .

DNA: TGTGCCAGCAGCCGTAGCGCGTCCTACGAGCAGTACTTC
CDR3: CASSRSASYEQYF
D: .
V: TRBV7-2
J: TRBJ2-7
size: .

DNA: TGTGCCAGCAGCCAAGATATCGCGGGCTCCGGGCAGTTCTTC
CDR3: CASSQDIAGSGQFF
D: .
V: TRBV4-2
J: TRBJ2-1
size: .

DNA: TGCGCCAGCAGTCTAAAATCGTCGGGACAGGGAGGTGAAAAACTGTTTTTT
CDR3: CASSLKSSGQGGEKLFF
D: TRBD1
V: TRBV23-1
J: TRBJ1-4
size: few

DNA: TGTGCCAGCTCACTAACCCAGGACAGCTACGAGCAGTACTTC
CDR3: CASSLTQDSYEQYF
D: .
V: TRBV18
J: TRBJ2-7
size: .

DNA: TGTGCCAGCTCACCAATTACATACCAGGACAGCCGGAACACTGAAGCTTTCTTT
CDR3: CASSPITYQDSRNTEAFF
D: .
V: TRBV18
J: TRBJ1-1
size: few

DNA: TGTGCCAGCAGCTTAGGGGGAGGGGGTGAGCAGTTCTTC
CDR3: CASSLGGGGEQFF
D: .
V: TRBV7-2
J: TRBJ2-1
size: few

DNA: TGTGCCAGCAGTGGGGAGAGGGTCGTTTATGAGCAGTACTTC
CDR3: CASSGERVVYEQYF
D: .
V: TRBV2
J: TRBJ2-7
size: few

DNA: TGCAGCGGGCAAAGCGATGAGCAGTTCTTC
CDR3: CSGQSDEQFF
D: .
V: TRBV29-1
J: TRBJ2-1
size: .

DNA: TGTGCCAGCAGCGTAGGGTCCGGGACTAGCAATGAGCAGTTCTTC
CDR3: CASSVGSGTSNEQFF
D: TRBD2
V: TRBV9
J: TRBJ2-1
size: .

DNA: TGCGCCAGCAGCCAAGTGGAGCGTAGTGCCGAAGACAATGAGCAGTTCTTC
CDR3: CASSQVERSAEDNEQFF
D: .
V: TRBV4-3
J: TRBJ2-1
size: .

DNA: TGTGCCAGCAGCTTAGGGCAGAAGAACACTGAAGCTTTCTTT
CDR3: CASSLGQKNTEAFF
D: .
V: TRBV13
J: TRBJ1-1
size: .

DNA: TGCGCCAGCAGCTGGACTAGCGGGGTTTACAATGAGCAGTTCTTC
CDR3: CASSWTSGVYNEQFF
D: TRBD2
V: TRBV5-1
J: TRBJ2-1
size: few

DNA: TGTGCCAGCTCACCGGGACAGACGAACACTGAAGCTTTCTTT
CDR3: CASSPGQTNTEAFF
D: TRBD1
V: TRBV18
J: TRBJ1-1
size: few

DNA: TGTGCCAGCAGTGCCGGGACAGGGGCACAAGAGACCCAGTACTTC
CDR3: CASSAGTGAQETQYF
D: TRBD1
V: TRBV5-6
J: TRBJ2-5
size: few

DNA: TGCAGCGTTGGACTCCCGGACTCTGGAAACACCATATATTTT
CDR3: CSVGLPDSGNTIYF
D: .
V: TRBV29-1
J: TRBJ1-3
size: .

DNA: TGTGCCAGCAGCCCAGGGGGGGAAGCTTTCTTT
CDR3: CASSPGGEAFF
D: TRBD1
V: TRBV9
J: TRBJ1-1
size: .

DNA: TGTGCCAGCTCACCACCGATGACAGGACTCAACACTGAAGCTTTCTTT
CDR3: CASSPPMTGLNTEAFF
D: .
V: TRBV18
J: TRBJ1-1
size: .

DNA: TGTGCCAGCAGCCAAGGACTATCTGCTGAGCCCCAGCATTTT
CDR3: CASSQGLSAEPQHF
D: .
V: TRBV4-2
J: TRBJ1-5
size: .

DNA: TGTGCCACCAGCAGAGATCCTCAGCTAGCGGGAGGGAGCGAGCAGTACTTC
CDR3: CATSRDPQLAGGSEQYF
D: TRBD2
V: TRBV15
J: TRBJ2-7
size: few

DNA: TGTGCCAGCATCCAGAACCAAAGGGACAGGGCCGCGACCCAGTACTTC
CDR3: CASIQNQRDRAATQYF
D: TRBD1
V: TRBV7-9
J: TRBJ2-5
size: .

DNA: TGTGCCAGCAGTGAAGGGCCGGCGTCCCAAGAGACCCAGTACTTC
CDR3: CASSEGPASQETQYF
D: .
V: TRBV25-1
J: TRBJ2-5
size: .

DNA: TGCAGCGGGATACTAGCGGGGGCCTACGAGCAGTACTTC
CDR3: CSGILAGAYEQYF
D: TRBD2
V: TRBV29-1
J: TRBJ2-7
size: .

DNA: TGTGCCAGCAGCTGGACTAGTGGGGAGACCCAGTACTTC
CDR3: CASSWTSGETQYF
D: TRBD2
V: TRBV7-2
J: TRBJ2-5
size: .

DNA: TGTGCCAGCAGTTTAGTGACTAGCGGGAAGGATGAGCAGTTCTTC
CDR3: CASSLVTSGKDEQFF
D: TRBD2
V: TRBV27
J: TRBJ2-1
size: .

DNA: TGTGCCAGCAGCGGGATGGGGGCGGACAGCTCCTACGAGCAGTACTTC
CDR3: CASSGMGADSSYEQYF
D: .
V: TRBV27
J: TRBJ2-7
size: .

DNA: TGTGCCATCAGTGAGGCGGGGCGGAATGAGCAGTTCTTC
CDR3: CAISEAGRNEQFF
D: .
V: TRBV10-3
J: TRBJ2-1
size: few

DNA: TGTGCCTGGGACGGAGGGAGAGGCACAGATACGCAGTATTTT
CDR3: CAWDGGRGTDTQYF
D: .
V: TRBV30
J: TRBJ2-3
size: few

DNA: TGTGCCAGCAGCCTCCCTCCAGATACGCAGTATTTT
CDR3: CASSLPPDTQYF
D: .
V: TRBV7-9
J: TRBJ2-3
size: few

DNA: TGTGCCAGCAGCTCACCGACAGGGGACATTCAGTACTTC
CDR3: CASSSPTGDIQYF
D: TRBD1
V: TRBV4-2
J: TRBJ2-4
size: .

DNA: TGTGCCAGCACCTCGATGAGAGTTGGTAACTCCTACGAGCAGTACTTC
CDR3: CASTSMRVGNSYEQYF
D: .
V: TRBV28
J: TRBJ2-7
size: .

DNA: TGTGCCAGCAGGCCACCGGGGATTGAAAACATTCAGTACTTC
CDR3: CASRPPGIENIQYF
D: .
V: TRBV6-6
J: TRBJ2-4
size: few

DNA: TGCGCCAGCAGCCTGCGGGGAAGTCTTTCCCATGAGCAGTTCTTC
CDR3: CASSLRGSLSHEQFF
D: .
V: TRBV4-3
J: TRBJ2-1
size: few

DNA: TGTGCCATCAGTGAGGGCGGACTACCGGATGAGCAGTTCTTC
CDR3: CAISEGGLPDEQFF
D: .
V: TRBV10-3
J: TRBJ2-1
size: few

DNA: TGCAGCGTTGAAGGGCAGATCAACACTGAAGCTTTCTTT
CDR3: CSVEGQINTEAFF
D: .
V: TRBV29-1
J: TRBJ1-1
size: few

DNA: TGTGCCAGCAGTCCCGACAGGGTATATGGCTACACCTTC
CDR3: CASSPDRVYGYTF
D: TRBD1
V: TRBV6-5
J: TRBJ1-2
size: .

DNA: TGTGCCTCGGACAGGACGATGAACACTGAAGCTTTCTTT
CDR3: CASDRTMNTEAFF
D: TRBD1
V: TRBV30
J: TRBJ1-1
size: .

DNA: TGTGCCAGCAGCAAGACAGGGCCCTATGGCTACACCTTC
CDR3: CASSKTGPYGYTF
D: TRBD1
V: TRBV28
J: TRBJ1-2
size: .

DNA: TGCAGTGCTCCCGATGGCTACACCTTC
CDR3: CSAPDGYTF
D: .
V: TRBV20-1
J: TRBJ1-2
size: few

DNA: TGTGCCAGCAGTAGACAGTTTAGCACAGATACGCAGTATTTT
CDR3: CASSRQFSTDTQYF
D: .
V: TRBV6-5
J: TRBJ2-3
size: .